What follows are 22 T cell receptor beta chains derived from one specimen sequenced in a study of T cells in Graves' hyperthyroidism and ophthalmopathy. There were TCR beta CDR3 regions amplified from RNA transcripts. When the TCR CDR3 underwent first-round RT-PCR, the HTBI primer set was used. TCRdb passed the multiplex PCR reads through MiXCR, listing each CDR3 protein once. This sample has about 480,000 distinct CDR3 sequences; around 15% occur once, and the top ten carry less than 20%. Sequences were obtained from blood. The source is a woman between 18 and 29 years old with Graves' hyperthyroidism.

This clonotype has ten or more counts. The chain combines TRBV29-1 with TRBJ2-5; 15 bases are a match to TRBD2. Losses at the gene ends were 7 bases for V and 1 base for J; bases not matched to a gene: 7. The CDR3 is made up of 16 amino acids. Germline V gives CDR1 SQVTM, CDR2 ANQGSEA. Here the CDR3 reads CSATGLAGGRQETQYF. The CDR3 DNA follows: TGCAGCGCCACGGGACTAGCGGGAGGACGCCAAGAGACCCAGTACTTC.

This clonotype was counted at least ten times. The chain uses TRBV5-1 and TRBJ1-6; D call uncertain. The V gene's germline CDR1 is SGHRS and CDR2 YFSETQ. Trimming removed 3 bases at V and 10 bases at J, with 11 bases between. This CDR3 has 13 residues. The CDR3 protein is CASSWTDRSPLHF. The DNA for the CDR3 is TGCGCCAGCAGCTGGACGGATCGCTCACCCCTCCACTTT.

The J gene is TRBJ2-1, the V gene TRBV5-1; 8 nucleotides agree with TRBD2. Germline CDR1 reads SGHRS; CDR2 reads YFSETQ. The CDR3 totals 16 residues. Trimming removed 0 bases from V and 8 bases from J; junction bases left unmatched: 10. The chain's CDR3 is CASSLGTSSSGDEQFF. Written as DNA, the CDR3 is TGCGCCAGCAGCTTGGGGACTAGCTCATCGGGCGATGAGCAGTTCTTC.

This clonotype was seen ten or more times. The chain combines TRBV30 with TRBJ1-4; TRBD1 matches at 7 bases. From germline, CDR1 is GTSNPN and CDR2 SVGIG (reference sequence). CDR3 size: 13 residues. The V and J ends lost 4 bases and 6 bases, in that order; junction bases with no gene match: 5. The CDR3 loop reads CAWTGTDYEKLFF. Here the CDR3 DNA reads TGTGCCTGGACCGGGACAGACTATGAAAAACTGTTTTTT.

This clonotype appeared many times. The chain uses TRBV11-2 and TRBJ2-1; 9 bases align to TRBD2. Germline CDR1 reads SGHAT; CDR2 reads FQNNGV. V was pared by 1 base and J by 7 bases, with 11 bases of the junction left unmatched. The CDR3 extends over 17 amino acids. CDR3 loop: CASSLAPRLAGLNEQFF. The CDR3 DNA sequence: TGTGCCAGCAGCTTAGCCCCAAGGCTAGCGGGACTGAATGAGCAGTTCTTC.

At least ten counts were recorded for this clonotype. This chain joins TRBV3-1 and TRBJ1-2, with 12 bases fitting TRBD1. Germline V CDR1 and CDR2: LGHDT, YNNKEL (reference sequence). This CDR3 contains 16 residues. V dropped 4 bases and J dropped 7; count of bases not matched to a gene: 10. CDR3: CASSRDPGQGAFGYTF. The DNA of the CDR3 is TGTGCCAGCAGCCGCGATCCGGGACAGGGGGCCTTTGGCTACACCTTC.

This clonotype was recorded many times. The genes are TRBV29-1 and TRBJ1-2, with a weak D call TRBD1 (5 bases). The CDR3 length is 11 residues. V was clipped by 6 bases and J by 1 base, with 6 bases between them. Germline V gene lookup returns CDR1 SQVTM and CDR2 ANQGSEA. The CDR3 DNA is TGCAGCGTGGGGGATAACTATGGCTACACCTTC. As protein: CSVGDNYGYTF.

In this sample, this clonotype turned up a few times. A read error may account for a junction end that differs from germline. The J gene is TRBJ1-1, the V gene TRBV9; no firm D call. Germline V gene data show CDR1 as SGDLS and CDR2 as YYNGEE. The CDR3 has 14 amino acids. The CDR3 is CASSAQTMNTEVFF. The CDR3 nucleotides are TGTGCCAGCAGCGCACAAACAATGAACACTGAAGTTTTCTTT.

In its sample, this clonotype was seen many times. The chain combines TRBV19 with TRBJ1-2, with D possibly matching TRBD1 (5 bases). V shed 3 bases and J shed 8 bases, with 16 bases lying between them. This CDR3 contains 14 residues. Germline CDR1 and CDR2: LNHDA and SQIVND (reference sequence). CDR3 DNA: TGTGCCAGTAGTATCCGCGACAGTCCATACGGCTACACCTTC. Amino acid sequence: CASSIRDSPYGYTF.

This clonotype turned up a few times. The genes are TRBV7-8 and TRBJ2-1; 12 bases align to TRBD1. From germline, CDR1 is SGHVS and CDR2 FQNEAQ. With V trimmed by 2 bases and J by 9 bases, 5 bases remained unmatched. The CDR3 has 15 amino acids. This CDR3 is CASSLSGTGGSEQFF. In nucleotides, the CDR3 is TGTGCCAGCAGCTTATCTGGGACAGGGGGCAGTGAGCAGTTCTTC.

This clonotype has at least ten counts. The chain is built from TRBV7-9 and TRBJ2-7; possibly TRBD1 or TRBD2 for D (5 bases each). The length of the CDR3 is 17 residues. Germline CDR1 SEHNR, CDR2 FQNEAQ (reference sequence). Deletions cut 5 bases from V and 3 bases from J, with 23 bases between. CDR3 in amino acids: CASSNSPGARGDYEQYV. CDR3 bases: TGTGCCAGCAGCAACTCCCCCGGGGCGAGGGGAGACTACGAGCAGTACGTC.

There are many counts of this clonotype. J is TRBJ1-2 and V is TRBV7-3, with 7 bases that match TRBD1. Germline V gene data show CDR1 as SGHTA and CDR2 as FQGTGA. This CDR3 comprises 14 residues. V gave up 4 bases and J gave up 6 bases; unmatched junction bases: 8. The CDR3 DNA is TGTGCCAGCAGCTCCCGGGACAGCCGCGATGGCTACACCTTC. As protein: CASSSRDSRDGYTF.

V is TRBV6-2 or TRBV6-3 and J is TRBJ1-4, with no clear D. The CDR3 loop spans 19 amino acids. The V gene's germline CDR1 is MNHEY and CDR2 SVGEGT. Trimming shortened V by 4 bases and J by 0 bases, and 21 bases separated the two germline ends. CDR3 DNA sequence: TGTGCCAGCAGTTCCCCGGCAGCTGGAGGAACAGCAACTAATGAAAAACTGTTTTTT. Its translation is CASSSPAAGGTATNEKLFF.

This clonotype was recorded many times. The gene calls are TRBV7-2 and TRBJ1-2; TRBD1 matches 7 bases. The CDR3 runs 15 residues. Germline V lookup: CDR1 SGHTA, CDR2 FQGNSA. J lost 4 bases, V lost 5 bases, and 10 bases had no gene match. The CDR3 loop reads CASSLITGVGYGYTF. The CDR3, as DNA: TGTGCCAGCAGCCTGATAACAGGGGTTGGCTATGGCTACACCTTC.

This clonotype was picked up a small number of times. The junction shows a germline mismatch at one end, possibly a read error. The chain has TRBV12-5 and TRBJ1-1; D may be TRBD1 (6 bases). The CDR3 contains 14 residues. Germline values: CDR1 LGHNT, CDR2 FRNRAP. CDR3 in DNA: TGTGCTAGTGGTTTGGTTACAGGGTGGACTGATGCTTTCTTT. Protein sequence: CASGLVTGWTDAFF.

The chain recombines TRBV7-3 with TRBJ2-6; D not resolved. The germline CDR1 and CDR2 sequences are SGHTA and FQGTGA. The CDR3 consists of 15 residues. V was pared by 2 bases and J by 4 bases, with 9 bases between. The CDR3 DNA follows: TGTGCCAGCAGCTTAGGGCCGTTCGGGGCCAACGTCCTGACTTTC. Amino acids: CASSLGPFGANVLTF.

This rearrangement joins TRBV9 to TRBJ2-1; D unresolved. The CDR3 totals 13 residues. The germline V gene encodes CDR1 SGDLS and CDR2 YYNGEE. The germline V and J ends were trimmed by 0 bases and 11 bases, with 12 bases remaining between them. CDR3 nucleotide sequence: TGTGCCAGCAGCGTAGATAATAGCTTACAGCAGTTCTTC. Its protein is CASSVDNSLQQFF.

This clonotype came up many times. The rearrangement links TRBV11-2 to TRBJ2-7; no clear D gene. This CDR3 is 12 amino acids long. Germline CDR1 reads SGHAT; CDR2 reads FQNNGV. V lost 2 bases to trimming and J lost 5 bases, with 7 bases between them. The CDR3 reads CASSLTRDEQYV. The CDR3 DNA reads TGTGCCAGCAGCTTAACGCGTGACGAGCAGTACGTC.

Many counts were recorded for this clonotype. The chain employs TRBV10-3 and TRBJ2-3; no definite D call. The CDR3 is made up of 13 amino acids. V dropped 5 bases and J dropped 2 bases, with 8 bases sitting between them. Germline V gene lookup returns CDR1 ENHRY and CDR2 SYGVKD. The CDR3 here is CAISPTHTDTQYF. In nucleotides, the CDR3 is TGTGCCATCAGTCCGACTCACACAGATACGCAGTATTTT.

This clonotype was found many times. The chain recombines TRBV10-3 with TRBJ1-5; TRBD1 is a possible D gene (6 bases). Trimming removed 8 bases at V and 0 bases at J, with 14 bases between. This CDR3 spans 15 amino acids. In germline, CDR1 is ENHRY, CDR2 SYGVKD. CDR3 region: CAIQDSDNSNQPQHF. The CDR3 DNA reads TGTGCCATCCAGGACAGCGACAATAGCAATCAGCCCCAGCATTTT.

This clonotype was recorded many times. The rearrangement uses TRBV2 and TRBJ1-5, with 9 nucleotides matching TRBD1. Losses at the gene ends were 4 bases for V and 4 bases for J; bases not matched to a gene: 5. CDR3 size: 15 residues. Germline V gene data show CDR1 as SNHLY and CDR2 as FYNNEI. CDR3 protein: CASSVSTGGNQPQHF. CDR3 DNA: TGTGCCAGCAGTGTTTCGACAGGGGGGAATCAGCCCCAGCATTTT. Full variable domain (rest looked up from reference TRBV2 and TRBJ1-5): EPEVTQTPSHQVTQMGQEVILRCVPISNHLYFYWYRQILGQKVEFLVSFYNNEISEKSEIFDDQFSVERPDGSNFTLKIRSTKLEDSAMYFCASSVSTGGNQPQHFGDGTRLSIL.

V and J are TRBV9 and TRBJ2-1; 12 positions match TRBD2. This CDR3 contains 16 residues. The germline CDR1 and CDR2 sequences are SGDLS and YYNGEE. Trimming removed 4 bases from V and 2 bases from J; junction bases left unmatched: 4. In DNA form, the CDR3 reads TGTGCCAGCAGCTCTTGGACTAGCGGGGCCTACAATGAGCAGTTCTTC. This translates into CASSSWTSGAYNEQFF.